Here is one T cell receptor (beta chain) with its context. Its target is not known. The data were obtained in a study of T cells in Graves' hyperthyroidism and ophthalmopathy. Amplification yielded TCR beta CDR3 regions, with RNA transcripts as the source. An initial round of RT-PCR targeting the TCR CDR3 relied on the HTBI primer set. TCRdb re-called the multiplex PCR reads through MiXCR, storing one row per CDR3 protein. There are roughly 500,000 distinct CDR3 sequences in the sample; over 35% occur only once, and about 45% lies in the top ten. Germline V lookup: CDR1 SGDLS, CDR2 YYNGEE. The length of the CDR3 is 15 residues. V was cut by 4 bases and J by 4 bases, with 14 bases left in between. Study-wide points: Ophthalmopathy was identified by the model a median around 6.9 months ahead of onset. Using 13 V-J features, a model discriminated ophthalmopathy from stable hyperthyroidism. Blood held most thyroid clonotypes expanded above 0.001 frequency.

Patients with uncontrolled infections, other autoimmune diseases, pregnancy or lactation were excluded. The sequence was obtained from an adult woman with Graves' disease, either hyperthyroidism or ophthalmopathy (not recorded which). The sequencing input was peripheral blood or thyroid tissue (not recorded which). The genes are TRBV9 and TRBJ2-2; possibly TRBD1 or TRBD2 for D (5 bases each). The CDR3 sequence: CASSRGGLGTGELFF. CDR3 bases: TGTGCCAGCAGCCGGGGCGGGTTGGGCACCGGGGAGCTGTTTTTT. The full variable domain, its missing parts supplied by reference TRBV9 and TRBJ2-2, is DSGVTQTPKHLITATGQRVTLRCSPRSGDLSVYWYQQSLDQGLQFLIQYYNGEERAKGNILERFSAQQFPDLHSELNLSSLELGDSALYFCASSRGGLGTGELFFGEGSRLTVL.